The 32 T cell receptor beta chains below come from one sample, sequenced in a study of blood T cell repertoires in COVID-19. Method: immunoSEQ multiplex PCR; TCRdb's copy keeps in-frame clones and lacks some. The sample lists some 46,000 clones, 65% to 85% occurring once. The sample was peripheral blood. The source of these receptors is a woman over 75 with acute or convalescent COVID-19.

There are a few counts of this clone. This sequence joins TRBV19 and TRBJ1-1, with D tentatively TRBD1 (5 bases). CDR1 LNHDA and CDR2 SQIVND come from the germline V gene (reference sequence). CDR3 length equals 13 residues. The V end lost 2 bases, the J end lost 1 base, and 5 bases lay between the germline ends. CDR3 bases: TGTGCCAGTAGTATACAGGGGAACACTGAAGCTTTCTTT. It codes for CASSIQGNTEAFF. Drawing the rest from reference TRBV19 and TRBJ1-1, the complete variable domain is DGGITQSPKYLFRKEGQNVTLSCEQNLNHDAMYWYRQDPGQGLRLIYYSQIVNDFQKGDIAEGYSVSREKKESFPLTVTSAQKNPTAFYLCASSIQGNTEAFFGQGTRLTVV.

This clone was observed a handful of times. This chain connects TRBV30 to TRBJ1-1; maybe TRBD1 (5 bases). V was shortened by 4 bases and J by 11 bases, with 20 bases between the two germline ends. The CDR3 covers 13 residues. CDR1 and CDR2 (germline): GTSNPN, SVGIG (reference sequence). CDR3 amino acids: CAWIKLGRGTAFF. The CDR3 coding sequence is TGTGCCTGGATTAAACTGGGTCGGGGGACGGCTTTCTTT.

As DNA, the CDR3 is TGCAGCGTTGGTGGGCAGGCCAGCAATCAGCCCCAGCATTTT. This translates into CSVGGQASNQPQHF. J is TRBJ1-5 and V is TRBV29-1; D is unclear. CDR1 and CDR2 (germline): SQVTM, ANQGSEA. The germline V and J ends were trimmed by 4 bases and 1 base, with 11 bases remaining between them. The CDR3 is made up of 14 amino acids.

This clone was counted between two and nine times. The chain uses TRBV3-1 (or the pseudogene TRBV3-2) and TRBJ2-1; the D is unclear. Trimming removed 0 bases from V and 11 bases from J, with 11 bases in between. The CDR3 is 13 residues long. Germline lookup yields CDR1 LGHDT and CDR2 YNNKEL (reference sequence). The CDR3 region has the DNA TGTGCCAGCAGCCAAGATCTCCCAGGCAAGCAGTTCTTC. This translates into CASSQDLPGKQFF.

V usage is TRBV12-5 and J usage is TRBJ1-2; 9 bases fit TRBD1. Germline trimming cut 7 bases from V and 7 bases from J; bases unmatched to any gene: 10. The CDR3 has 14 residues. The germline V gene has CDR1 LGHNT and CDR2 FRNRAP. CDR3 region: CASDPPGQGGGYTF. CDR3 DNA sequence: TGTGCTAGTGACCCGCCGGGACAGGGAGGTGGCTACACCTTC.

This chain links TRBV25-1 with TRBJ1-2, with D unresolved. Germline values: CDR1 MGHDK, CDR2 SYGVNS. V lost 6 bases to trimming and J lost 4 bases, with 12 bases between them. The CDR3 extends over 13 amino acids. CDR3 sequence: CASSQDSVYGYTF. Written as DNA, the CDR3 is TGTGCCAGCAGCCAGGACTCGGTCTATGGCTACACCTTC.

This chain connects TRBV6-1 to TRBJ1-4, with a tentative D call TRBD1 (6 bases). Germline V CDR1 and CDR2: MNHNS, SASEGT. This CDR3 is built from 15 residues. V lost 3 bases to trimming and J lost 8 bases, with 16 bases between them. The CDR3 nucleotides read TGTGCCAGCAGTGAGTCGACAGGAATCATCGAAAAACTGTTTTTT. This sequence encodes CASSESTGIIEKLFF.

The chain couples TRBV7-2 to TRBJ1-1; 7 bases line up with TRBD1. This CDR3 comprises 14 residues. Per the germline V gene, CDR1 is SGHTA and CDR2 is FQGNSA. The V gene end was trimmed by 5 bases and the J gene end by 8 bases; junction bases not matched to a gene: 11. The CDR3 protein is CASSIDRVTNEAFF. The CDR3 nucleotides are TGTGCCAGCAGCATCGACAGGGTTACGAACGAAGCTTTCTTT.

The chain uses TRBV6-6 and TRBJ1-1, with TRBD1 matching 8 bases. Trimming took 6 bases from V and 6 from J; bases not matched to a gene: 12. Germline V gives CDR1 MNHNY, CDR2 SVGAGI (reference sequence). The CDR3 contains 15 residues. The CDR3 spells CASRDRSQQGAEAFF. The CDR3 coding sequence is TGTGCCAGCAGGGACAGGTCGCAACAGGGGGCTGAAGCTTTCTTT.

V usage is TRBV5-6 and J usage is TRBJ1-5; D uncertain. This CDR3 is built from 15 residues. The germline V and J ends were trimmed by 1 base and 0 bases, with 8 bases remaining between them. Per the germline V gene, CDR1 is SGHDT and CDR2 is YYEEEE. The CDR3 reads CASSLSGYSNQPQHF. The CDR3 region has the DNA TGTGCCAGCAGCTTGTCGGGTTATAGCAATCAGCCCCAGCATTTT.

The genes are TRBV10-2 and TRBJ2-5; D is unclear. The CDR3 covers 12 residues. V lost 6 bases, J lost 3 bases, and 8 bases lay in between. CDR1 and CDR2 (germline): WSHSY, SAAADI. CDR3 bases: TGCGCCAGCAGGTCCCCCGAAGAGACCCAGTACTTC. It translates to CASRSPEETQYF.

V usage is TRBV12-5 and J usage is TRBJ2-7; 7 bases are shared with TRBD1. The J segment lost 8 bases and the V segment lost 1 base, leaving 5 bases of the junction unmatched. The germline V gene encodes CDR1 LGHNT and CDR2 FRNRAP. The CDR3 has 13 residues. CDR3 residues: CASGLGQGQKQYF. The CDR3 nucleotides are TGTGCTAGTGGTTTGGGGCAGGGACAGAAGCAGTACTTC. Combining the CDR3 with reference TRBV12-5 and TRBJ2-7 gives the whole variable domain DARVTQTPRHKVTEMGQEVTMRCQPILGHNTVFWYRQTMMQGLELLAYFRNRAPLDDSGMPKDRFSAEMPDATLATLKIQPSEPRDSAVYFCASGLGQGQKQYFGPGTRLTVT.

The chain has TRBV6-1 and TRBJ2-5; 10 nucleotides match TRBD1. The CDR3 has 17 residues. Germline lookup yields CDR1 MNHNS and CDR2 SASEGT. Trimming removed 3 bases from V and 3 bases from J; junction bases left unmatched: 10. As DNA, the CDR3 is TGTGCCAGCAGTGACGCCTTTGGGACAGGGGCCAAAGAGACCCAGTACTTC. Its translation is CASSDAFGTGAKETQYF.

The chain couples TRBV30 to TRBJ1-5; 9 nucleotides agree with TRBD1. J lost 7 bases, V lost 1 base, and 5 bases had no gene match. CDR3 length: 14 residues. The germline CDR1 and CDR2 sequences are GTSNPN and SVGIG (reference sequence). For the CDR3, the DNA is TGTGCCTGGAGTGGGGTGACAGGGGGACAGCCCCAGCATTTT. Protein product: CAWSGVTGGQPQHF.

The chain joins TRBV5-4 to TRBJ1-4, with D unclear. V was clipped by 2 bases and J by 2 bases, with 10 bases between them. CDR1 is SGHNT and CDR2 is YYREEE in the germline V gene (reference sequence). This CDR3 is built from 15 residues. This CDR3 is CASSFDPETNEKLFF. In DNA form, the CDR3 reads TGTGCCAGCAGCTTTGACCCGGAGACTAATGAAAAACTGTTTTTT.

The chain recombines TRBV5-1 with TRBJ2-3, with TRBD2 matching 12 bases. Losses at the gene ends were 2 bases for V and 2 bases for J; bases not matched to a gene: 3. The V gene's germline CDR1 is SGHRS and CDR2 YFSETQ. The CDR3 sequence is 16 residues long. The CDR3 DNA is TGCGCCAGCAGCTTTACTAGCGGGGGGACCACAGATACGCAGTATTTT. Its translation: CASSFTSGGTTDTQYF. The entire variable domain, with the rest obtained from reference TRBV5-1 and TRBJ2-3, is as follows: KAGVTQTPRYLIKTRGQQVTLSCSPISGHRSVSWYQQTPGQGLQFLFEYFSETQRNKGNFPGRFSGRQFSNSRSEMNVSTLELGDSALYLCASSFTSGGTTDTQYFGPGTRLTVL.

This chain connects TRBV6-1 to TRBJ2-2; tentative D call: TRBD1 (5 bases). Between the trimmed V and J ends, which lost 1 base and 8 bases, there was a span of 8 bases. Germline CDR1 reads MNHNS; CDR2 reads SASEGT. This CDR3 comprises 13 residues. For the CDR3, the DNA is TGTGCCAGCAGTGAAGTAGGGGTTGGGGAGCTGTTTTTT. Protein: CASSEVGVGELFF.

This clone was seen a single time. The chain links TRBV7-9 to TRBJ1-2; D might be TRBD1 (6 bases). V was clipped by 5 bases and J by 2 bases, with 15 bases between them. The CDR3 length is 15 residues. Germline V gene lookup returns CDR1 SEHNR and CDR2 FQNEAQ (reference sequence). The CDR3 nucleotides read TGTGCCAGCAGCACACGGACAGCTGACAACTATGGCTACACCTTC. As protein: CASSTRTADNYGYTF. The whole variable domain, filled in from reference TRBV7-9 and TRBJ1-2, reads DTGVSQNPRHKITKRGQNVTFRCDPISEHNRLYWYRQTLGQGPEFLTYFQNEAQLEKSRLLSDRFSAERPKGSFSTLEIQRTEQGDSAMYLCASSTRTADNYGYTFGSGTRLTVV.

V gene TRBV16 combines with J gene TRBJ1-1; D is ambiguous. This CDR3 region has 12 residues. Germline V CDR1 and CDR2: KGHSY, FQNENV. The ends were cut back, 6 bases at V and 5 bases at J, with 10 bases in the middle. CDR3 coding DNA: TGTGCCAGCAGTTACAGACAAACTGAAGCTTTCTTT. It specifies CASSYRQTEAFF. Combining the CDR3 with reference TRBV16 and TRBJ1-1 gives the whole variable domain GEEVAQTPKHLVRGEGQKAKLYCAPIKGHSYVFWYQQVLKNEFKFLISFQNENVFDETGMPKERFSAKCLPNSPCSLEIQATKLEDSAVYFCASSYRQTEAFFGQGTRLTVV.

Here the CDR3 DNA reads TGTGCCAGCAGCCCGCAAGGACAGCCGAGCTATGGCTACACCTTC. It encodes CASSPQGQPSYGYTF. The chain has TRBV3-1 (or the pseudogene TRBV3-2) and TRBJ1-2, with D tentatively TRBD1 (6 bases). Germline V lookup: CDR1 LGHDT, CDR2 YNNKEL (reference sequence). V dropped 4 bases and J dropped 4 bases, with 16 bases sitting between them. This CDR3 contains 15 residues.

The chain uses TRBV30 and TRBJ1-1; weak D call: TRBD1 (5 bases). The CDR3 loop spans 13 amino acids. Germline CDR1 and CDR2: GTSNPN and SVGIG (reference sequence). V was clipped by 3 bases and J by 3 bases, with 11 bases between them. CDR3 region: CAWRAPGDTEAFF. CDR3 in DNA: TGTGCCTGGAGGGCCCCGGGGGACACTGAAGCTTTCTTT.

The chain recombines TRBV18 with TRBJ1-5; tentatively, D is TRBD1 (6 bases). CDR1 is KGHSH and CDR2 is LQKENI in the germline V gene. The length of the CDR3 is 15 residues. Deletions cut 3 bases from V and 4 bases from J, with 13 bases between. CDR3 in amino acids: CASSPLDSQNQPQHF. The DNA of the CDR3 is TGTGCCAGCTCACCCTTGGACAGTCAAAATCAGCCCCAGCATTTT.

The chain links TRBV6-5 to TRBJ2-3; 11 bases agree with TRBD2. Germline loops: CDR1 MNHEY, CDR2 SVGAGI. The CDR3 runs to 15 residues. Germline trimming cut 6 bases from V and 4 bases from J; bases unmatched to any gene: 6. For the CDR3, the DNA is TGTGCCAGCAGGTCCACTAGCGGGGGTGCAGATACGCAGTATTTT. Encoded protein: CASRSTSGGADTQYF.

J is TRBJ1-6 and V is TRBV19; D gene unclear. The CDR3 spans 20 residues. Germline V gene sequence: CDR1 LNHDA, CDR2 SQIVND (reference sequence). V shed 3 bases and J shed 7 bases, with 28 bases lying between them. In DNA form, the CDR3 reads TGTGCCAGTAGTATCCTGAGGGAGAGTGGGAGAGATAAGTGGAATTCACCCCTCCACTTT. Translated, it gives CASSILRESGRDKWNSPLHF.

J is TRBJ2-5 and V is TRBV6-5, with TRBD2 identical over 10 bases. There are 14 residues in the CDR3. Germline values: CDR1 MNHEY, CDR2 SVGAGI. Unmatched junction bases numbered 6, after V lost 6 bases and J lost 5 bases. Here the CDR3 DNA reads TGTGCCAGCAGAGCGGGGGGGAAAATGGAGACCCAGTACTTC. It yields the protein CASRAGGKMETQYF.

This clone was seen a handful of times. The chain joins TRBV7-3 to TRBJ2-5; possible D gene TRBD1, 5 bases. The CDR3 sequence is 14 residues long. Germline V gene sequence: CDR1 SGHTA, CDR2 FQGTGA. V was trimmed by 0 bases and J by 5 bases, leaving 10 bases between them. The CDR3, as DNA: TGTGCCAGCAGCTTAACGGGCAGGGCTGAGACCCAGTACTTC. This gives the protein CASSLTGRAETQYF.

This clone was seen a single time. The V and J genes are TRBV15 and TRBJ1-3; D uncertain. The V gene lost 0 bases and the J gene lost 2 bases, with 11 bases spanning the gap. The CDR3 contains 16 residues. Germline V CDR1 and CDR2: LNHNV, YYDKDF (reference sequence). CDR3 residues: CATSRERGAAGNTIYF. CDR3 coding DNA: TGTGCCACCAGCAGAGAACGGGGTGCGGCTGGAAACACCATATATTTT. Complete variable domain (other parts from reference TRBV15 and TRBJ1-3): DAMVIQNPRYQVTQFGKPVTLSCSQTLNHNVMYWYQQKSSQAPKLLFHYYDKDFNNEADTPDNFQSRRPNTSFCFLDIRSPGLGDTAMYLCATSRERGAAGNTIYFGEGSWLTVV.

The chain is built from TRBV2 and TRBJ1-1; 9 bases are shared with TRBD1. The CDR3 sequence is 16 residues long. V was clipped by 3 bases and J by 3 bases; unmatched bases: 8. Per the germline V gene, CDR1 is SNHLY and CDR2 is FYNNEI. In DNA, the CDR3 is TGTGCCAGCAGTGAGTCGACAGGGGGGACGGACACTGAAGCTTTCTTT. This gives the protein CASSESTGGTDTEAFF.

This chain uses TRBV4-2 with TRBJ2-2, with TRBD2 matching over 12 bases. The CDR3 is made up of 16 amino acids. Per germline, CDR1 LGHNA and CDR2 YNFKEQ. With 7 bases clipped from V and 6 bases from J, the junction kept 9 bases outside the gene matches. In DNA, the CDR3 is TGTGCCAGCACCCGACTAGCGGGGGAAATAGCCGGGGAGCTGTTTTTT. It is translated as CASTRLAGEIAGELFF.

The V call is TRBV2, the J call TRBJ1-2; tentatively, D is TRBD1 (6 bases). The length of the CDR3 is 13 residues. Germline lookup yields CDR1 SNHLY and CDR2 FYNNEI. V lost 3 bases, J lost 6 bases, and 11 bases lay in between. The CDR3 DNA sequence: TGTGCCAGCAGTGACGCGGGGGCGAATGGCTACACCTTC. Its translation is CASSDAGANGYTF. The full variable domain, its missing parts supplied by reference TRBV2 and TRBJ1-2, is EPEVTQTPSHQVTQMGQEVILRCVPISNHLYFYWYRQILGQKVEFLVSFYNNEISEKSEIFDDQFSVERPDGSNFTLKIRSTKLEDSAMYFCASSDAGANGYTFGSGTRLTVV.

This sequence joins TRBV4-1 and TRBJ1-2, with D maybe TRBD1 (6 bases). Trimming left V 0 bases short and J 5 bases short, with 16 bases between. The CDR3 has 16 residues. The germline V gene has CDR1 MGHRA and CDR2 YSYEKL. The CDR3 loop is CASSQDRVGASYGYTF. In DNA, the CDR3 is TGCGCCAGCAGCCAAGATCGTGTGGGGGCCAGTTATGGCTACACCTTC.

This clone has a handful of counts. The genes are TRBV9 and TRBJ1-5; D unclear. The germline gives CDR1 SGDLS, CDR2 YYNGEE. V shed 1 base and J shed 0 bases, with 20 bases lying between them. The CDR3 spans 19 residues. CDR3 sequence reads: CASSVCLDFISYSNQPQHF. As DNA, the CDR3 is TGTGCCAGCAGCGTATGTCTGGACTTTATTTCGTATAGCAATCAGCCCCAGCATTTT.